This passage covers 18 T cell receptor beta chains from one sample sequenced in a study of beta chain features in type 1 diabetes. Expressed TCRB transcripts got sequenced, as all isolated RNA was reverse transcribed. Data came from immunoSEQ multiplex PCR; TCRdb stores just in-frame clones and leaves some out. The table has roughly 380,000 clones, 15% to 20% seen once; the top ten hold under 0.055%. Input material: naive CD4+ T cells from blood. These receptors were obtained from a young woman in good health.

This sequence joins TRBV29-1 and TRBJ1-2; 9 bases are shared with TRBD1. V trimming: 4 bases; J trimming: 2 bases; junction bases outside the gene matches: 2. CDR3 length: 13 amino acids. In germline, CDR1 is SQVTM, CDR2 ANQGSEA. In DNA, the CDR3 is TGCAGCGTTGCTACAGGGGGCAACTATGGCTACACCTTC. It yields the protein CSVATGGNYGYTF.

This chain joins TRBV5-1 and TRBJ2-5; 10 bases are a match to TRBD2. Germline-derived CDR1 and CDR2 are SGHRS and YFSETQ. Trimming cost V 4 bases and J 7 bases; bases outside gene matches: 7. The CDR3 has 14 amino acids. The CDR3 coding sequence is TGCGCCAGCAGCATTAGCGGGGGGATCGGGACCCAGTACTTC. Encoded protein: CASSISGGIGTQYF. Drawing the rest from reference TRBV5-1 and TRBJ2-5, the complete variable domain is KAGVTQTPRYLIKTRGQQVTLSCSPISGHRSVSWYQQTPGQGLQFLFEYFSETQRNKGNFPGRFSGRQFSNSRSEMNVSTLELGDSALYLCASSISGGIGTQYFGPGTRLLVL.

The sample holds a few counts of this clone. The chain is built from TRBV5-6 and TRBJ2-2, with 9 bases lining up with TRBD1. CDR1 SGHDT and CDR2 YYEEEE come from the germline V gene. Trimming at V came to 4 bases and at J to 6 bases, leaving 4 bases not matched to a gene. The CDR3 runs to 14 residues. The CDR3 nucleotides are TGTGCCAGCAGCCGGGACAGGGAATCCGGGGAGCTGTTTTTT. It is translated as CASSRDRESGELFF.

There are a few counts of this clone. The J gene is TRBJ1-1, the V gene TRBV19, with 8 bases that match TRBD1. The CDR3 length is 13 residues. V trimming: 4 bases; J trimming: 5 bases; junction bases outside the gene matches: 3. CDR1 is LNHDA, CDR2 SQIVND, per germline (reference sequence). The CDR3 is CASSTQGETEAFF. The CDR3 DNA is TGTGCCAGTAGTACACAGGGGGAGACTGAAGCTTTCTTT.

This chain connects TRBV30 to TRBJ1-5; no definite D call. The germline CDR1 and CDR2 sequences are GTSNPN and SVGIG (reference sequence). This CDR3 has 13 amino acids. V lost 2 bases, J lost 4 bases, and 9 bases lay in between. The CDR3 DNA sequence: TGTGCCTGGAGTTTTGAGAGGAATCAGCCCCAGCATTTT. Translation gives CAWSFERNQPQHF.

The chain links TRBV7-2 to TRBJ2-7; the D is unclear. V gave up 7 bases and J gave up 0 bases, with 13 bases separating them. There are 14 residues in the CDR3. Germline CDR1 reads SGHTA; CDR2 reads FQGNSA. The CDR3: CASTKLVNSYEQYF. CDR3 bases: TGTGCCAGCACTAAACTTGTTAACTCCTACGAGCAGTACTTC.

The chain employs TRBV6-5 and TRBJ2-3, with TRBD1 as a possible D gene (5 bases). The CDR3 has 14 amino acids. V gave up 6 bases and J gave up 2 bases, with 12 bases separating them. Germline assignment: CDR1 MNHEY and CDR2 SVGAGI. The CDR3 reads CASREQGTTDTQYF. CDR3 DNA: TGTGCCAGCAGGGAGCAGGGCACCACAGATACGCAGTATTTT.

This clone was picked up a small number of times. CDR3 nucleotide sequence: TGTGCCAGCAGCCAGCCCGACAGGGGAGGAGCTGAAGCTTTCTTT. Its translation is CASSQPDRGGAEAFF. The chain links TRBV4-2 to TRBJ1-1, with 8 nucleotides matching TRBD1. The V gene's germline CDR1 is LGHNA and CDR2 YNFKEQ. Trimming cost V 3 bases and J 6 bases; bases outside gene matches: 9. The CDR3 has 15 amino acids.

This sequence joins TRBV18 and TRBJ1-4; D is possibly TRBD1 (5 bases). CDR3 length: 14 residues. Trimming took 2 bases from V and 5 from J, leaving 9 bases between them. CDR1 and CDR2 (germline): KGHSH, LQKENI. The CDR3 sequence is CASSPKGSNEKLFF. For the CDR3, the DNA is TGTGCCAGCTCACCAAAGGGGTCAAATGAAAAACTGTTTTTT.

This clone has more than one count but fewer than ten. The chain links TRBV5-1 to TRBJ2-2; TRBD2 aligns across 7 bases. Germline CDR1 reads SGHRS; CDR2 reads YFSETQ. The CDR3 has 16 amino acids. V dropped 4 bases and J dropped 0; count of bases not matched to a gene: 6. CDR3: CASSALATSNTGELFF. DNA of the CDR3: TGCGCCAGCAGCGCACTAGCGACTTCGAACACCGGGGAGCTGTTTTTT.

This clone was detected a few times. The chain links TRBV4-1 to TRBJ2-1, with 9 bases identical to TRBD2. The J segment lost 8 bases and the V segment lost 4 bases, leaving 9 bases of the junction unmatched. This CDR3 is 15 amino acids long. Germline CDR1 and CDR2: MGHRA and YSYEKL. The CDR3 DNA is TGCGCCAGCAGCCTCGGGACTAGCCTTGTTCATGAGCAGTTCTTC. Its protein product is CASSLGTSLVHEQFF.

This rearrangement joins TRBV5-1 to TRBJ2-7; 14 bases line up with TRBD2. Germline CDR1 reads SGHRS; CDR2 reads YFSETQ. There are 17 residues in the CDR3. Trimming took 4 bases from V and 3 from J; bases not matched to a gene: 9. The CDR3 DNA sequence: TGCGCCAGCAGCACCGGACTAGCGGGGGGCGTACGCTACGAGCAGTACTTC. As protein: CASSTGLAGGVRYEQYF.

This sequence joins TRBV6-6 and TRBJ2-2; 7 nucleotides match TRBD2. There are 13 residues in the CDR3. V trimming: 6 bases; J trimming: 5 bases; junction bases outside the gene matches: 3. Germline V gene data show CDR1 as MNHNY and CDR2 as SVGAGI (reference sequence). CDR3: CASSLGGTGELFF. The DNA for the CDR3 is TGTGCCAGCAGCCTCGGGGGGACCGGGGAGCTGTTTTTT.

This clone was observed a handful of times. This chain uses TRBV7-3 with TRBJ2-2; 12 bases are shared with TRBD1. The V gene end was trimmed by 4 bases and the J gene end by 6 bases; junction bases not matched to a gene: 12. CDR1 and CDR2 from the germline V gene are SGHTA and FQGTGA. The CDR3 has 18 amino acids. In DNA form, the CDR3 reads TGTGCCAGCAGCTCCCCCCTCTCCGGGACAGGGGGCTCCGGGGAGCTGTTTTTT. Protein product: CASSSPLSGTGGSGELFF.

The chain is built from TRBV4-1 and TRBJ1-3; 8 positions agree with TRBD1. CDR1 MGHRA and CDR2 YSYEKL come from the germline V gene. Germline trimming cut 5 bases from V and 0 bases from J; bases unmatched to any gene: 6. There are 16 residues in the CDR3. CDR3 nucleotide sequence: TGCGCCAGCAGCTCCCGGACAGGGCGCTCTGGAAACACCATATATTTT. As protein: CASSSRTGRSGNTIYF.

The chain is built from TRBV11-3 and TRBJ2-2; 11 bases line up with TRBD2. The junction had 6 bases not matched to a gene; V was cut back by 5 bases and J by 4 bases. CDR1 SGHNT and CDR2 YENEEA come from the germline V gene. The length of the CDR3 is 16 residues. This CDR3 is CASSPQGTSGTGELFF. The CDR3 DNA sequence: TGTGCCAGCAGCCCTCAGGGGACTAGCGGCACCGGGGAGCTGTTTTTT.

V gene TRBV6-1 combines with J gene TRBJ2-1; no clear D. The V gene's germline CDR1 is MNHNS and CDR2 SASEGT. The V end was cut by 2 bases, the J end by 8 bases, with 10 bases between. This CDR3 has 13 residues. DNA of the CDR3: TGTGCCAGCAGTGAACTTCTACCCCATGAGCAGTTCTTC. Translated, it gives CASSELLPHEQFF.

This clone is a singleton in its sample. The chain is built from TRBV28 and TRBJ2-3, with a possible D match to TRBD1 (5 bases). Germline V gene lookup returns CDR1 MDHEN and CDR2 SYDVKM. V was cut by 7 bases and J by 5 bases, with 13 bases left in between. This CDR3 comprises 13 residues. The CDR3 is CASTDIGLDTQYF. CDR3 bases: TGTGCCAGCACGGACATAGGGTTAGATACGCAGTATTTT. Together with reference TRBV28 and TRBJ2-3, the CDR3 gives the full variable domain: DVKVTQSSRYLVKRTGEKVFLECVQDMDHENMFWYRQDPGLGLRLIYFSYDVKMKEKGDIPEGYSVSREKKERFSLILESASTNQTSMYLCASTDIGLDTQYFGPGTRLTVL.